These 12 T cell receptor beta chains share one sample of origin, sequenced in a study of shared clonotypes between healthy human individuals. TCRdb keeps only in-frame clones here, not all; method: immunoSEQ multiplex PCR. Here the sample spans a few million clones, almost 96% being singletons. The sample consisted of naive CD4+ T cells sorted from blood. Subset here: CD45RA+ positively selected. All receptors derive from a man younger than 35 in good health.

J is TRBJ1-1 and V is TRBV5-8; D is ambiguous. The V end was cut by 1 base, the J end by 1 base, with 5 bases between. Germline V gene lookup returns CDR1 SGHTS and CDR2 YDEGEE. The CDR3 has 13 amino acids. The CDR3 loop is CASSLWGNTEAFF. Here the CDR3 DNA reads TGTGCCAGCAGCTTGTGGGGGAACACTGAAGCTTTCTTT.

This chain links TRBV30 with TRBJ2-3; 15 bases align to TRBD2. The CDR3 is 18 amino acids. Per germline, CDR1 GTSNPN and CDR2 SVGIG (reference sequence). V trimming: 0 bases; J trimming: 4 bases; junction bases outside the gene matches: 8. The CDR3 here is CAWSVTRTSGGGADTQYF. The CDR3 DNA follows: TGTGCCTGGAGTGTTACCCGGACTAGCGGGGGGGGTGCAGATACGCAGTATTTT.

Notes on this clone: The sample holds other DNA sequences that translate to the same CDR3. This chain connects TRBV5-4 to TRBJ1-1; a weak D match, TRBD1 (5 bases). The germline gives CDR1 SGHNT, CDR2 YYREEE (reference sequence). V lost 3 bases to trimming and J lost 1 base, with 10 bases between them. The length of the CDR3 is 14 residues. The CDR3 nucleotides are TGTGCCAGCAGCTCAGGGTTGCGGAACACTGAAGCTTTCTTT. Protein sequence: CASSSGLRNTEAFF.

The J gene is TRBJ2-5, the V gene TRBV6-5, with D unclear. Trimming stripped 0 bases from V and 13 bases from J, with 21 bases between. Germline V gene sequence: CDR1 MNHEY, CDR2 SVGAGI. The CDR3 runs 15 residues. The DNA of the CDR3 is TGTGCCAGCAGTTACTCCGTCACGCTACAAGGGTCTCGGTACTTC. This gives the protein CASSYSVTLQGSRYF.

This chain connects TRBV28 to TRBJ2-7; D ambiguous. The V gene lost 6 bases and the J gene lost 3 bases, with 6 bases spanning the gap. The CDR3 sequence is 11 residues long. Germline CDR1 MDHEN, CDR2 SYDVKM. The CDR3: CASRRIYEQYF. The DNA of the CDR3 is TGTGCCAGCAGGCGAATCTACGAGCAGTACTTC.

In the case of this clone: The same CDR3 arises from other DNA sequences in this sample as well. This sequence joins TRBV5-1 and TRBJ2-3, with D perhaps being TRBD1 or TRBD2 (6 bases each). This CDR3 has 15 amino acids. Germline CDR1 is SGHRS and CDR2 is YFSETQ. V was cut by 4 bases and J by 0 bases, with 12 bases left in between. The CDR3 nucleotides are TGCGCCAGCAGCCGAACAGGGACTAGCACAGATACGCAGTATTTT. Its protein is CASSRTGTSTDTQYF.

J is TRBJ2-3 and V is TRBV5-1, with 8 bases fitting TRBD2. CDR1 and CDR2 from the germline V gene are SGHRS and YFSETQ. J lost 3 bases, V lost 7 bases, and 10 bases had no gene match. This CDR3 region has 15 residues. CDR3 protein: CASVVGSGVTDTQYF. CDR3 in DNA: TGCGCCAGCGTGGTGGGTAGCGGGGTAACAGATACGCAGTATTTT.

This chain joins TRBV5-6 and TRBJ2-7, with TRBD2 matching over 7 bases. Germline V gene data show CDR1 as SGHDT and CDR2 as YYEEEE. This CDR3 spans 15 amino acids. J lost 5 bases, V lost 3 bases, and 11 bases had no gene match. Written as DNA, the CDR3 is TGTGCCAGCAGCTCGAGGGGAGGGGTTTTGGACGAGCAGTACTTC. Its translation: CASSSRGGVLDEQYF.

CDR3 coding DNA: TGTGCCAGCAGCCTACACGCGAACACCGGGGAGCTGTTTTTT. This encodes CASSLHANTGELFF. The rearrangement links TRBV7-6 to TRBJ2-2; no clear D gene. Germline CDR1 SGHVS, CDR2 FNYEAQ. V was cut by 5 bases and J by 0 bases, with 7 bases left in between. The CDR3 length is 14 residues.

The chain recombines TRBV6-5 with TRBJ1-1, with D possibly TRBD1 on 5 matching bases. V dropped 2 bases and J dropped 1 base, with 14 bases sitting between them. CDR3 length: 16 amino acids. Germline CDR1 and CDR2: MNHEY and SVGAGI. The CDR3 DNA reads TGTGCCAGCAGTTACGGTGGTACCGGGACGAACACTGAAGCTTTCTTT. The encoded protein is CASSYGGTGTNTEAFF.

This chain connects TRBV2 to TRBJ1-2, with 8 bases lining up with TRBD1. J lost 0 bases, V lost 7 bases, and 13 bases had no gene match. This CDR3 has 17 amino acids. Looked up from germline, CDR1 is SNHLY and CDR2 is FYNNEI. DNA for the CDR3: TGTGCCAGCAACCCTCCACAGGGGGTGCCCTCTAACTATGGCTACACCTTC. Translated: CASNPPQGVPSNYGYTF.

This clone was seen only a few times. The chain joins TRBV5-1 to TRBJ2-3, with D possibly TRBD1 on 6 matching bases. Germline V gene sequence: CDR1 SGHRS, CDR2 YFSETQ. The V end lost 0 bases, the J end lost 4 bases, and 12 bases lay between the germline ends. The CDR3 consists of 15 residues. CDR3 loop: CASSLGAGVSDTQYF. The CDR3 DNA reads as TGCGCCAGCAGCTTGGGGGCAGGGGTGTCAGATACGCAGTATTTT.